This T cell receptor (beta chain) was recorded in a study of blood T cell repertoires in COVID-19 (dated by TCRdb to the early 2020s). Turning to the overall study: The collaborator samples originated in the United States, Italy and Spain and spanned the acute and convalescent phases of COVID-19. The prospective study material was composed of cDNA or gDNA derived from T cells, B-cell-depleted T cells, or PBMCs. The dataset comprised deeply sampled blood TCRbeta repertoires from subjects exposed to, actively infected with, or recovered from COVID-19. A freely available public database, intended as a resource for researchers studying the immune response to SARS-CoV-2, is where the repertoires were released. Samples came from the ongoing ImmuneRACE study (first 160 participants) plus 1,254 subjects from 6 global collaborators. Nearly every sample came with metadata listing a de-identified subject ID, COVID-19 status, age in years and sex. Where available, HLA class I and class II types were obtained from metadata supplied by the sample provider rather than from assay-based typing.

The immunoSEQ Assay, a bias-controlled multiplex PCR, was used to amplify TCRbeta CDR3 regions from genomic DNA. The original pipeline was this. Nucleated cell counts per sample were estimated from amplification of reference gene primers within the assay. To quantify the absolute abundance of each unique TCRbeta CDR3 rearrangement, sequence reads were collapsed and filtered. For each sample, productive Simpson clonality was calculated by taking the square root of Simpson's diversity index across productive rearrangements. TCRdb carries this immuneACCESS record with in-frame sequences only. Its versions omit some clonotypes, under half of them owing to an unresolved V gene in the studies checked, with the rest unexplained. The DNA gave D and trimming, while V, J and clone size come from that table. This sample comprises over 100,000 clones, 75% to 90% of them detected only once. In total, the top ten clones hold 6.6% of the sample.

The collaborating institutions used their own protocols to collect whole blood in K2EDTA tubes. For TCRbeta analysis, collaborators shipped samples as frozen whole blood, isolated PBMCs, or DNA extracted from either of those sample types. This clone showed up just once. The clone's antigen remains unknown. Base qualities are not at hand, and no much larger clone is one base apart. The study at large found these results: The amount of clinical and demographic metadata varied by source and participant and was provided uncurated.

Trimming accounts for 5 bases at V and 7 bases at J, while the number of junction bases matched to no gene is 8. The CDR3 spans 15 residues, from the cysteine through the phenylalanine. Just the 45-base CDR3 DNA is kept, in frame starting at base 1. Taken from the germline V gene, the CDR1 and CDR2 loops are MNHEY and SVGAGI. Sequenced: peripheral blood. The clonotype was recovered from a woman in her 50s with acute or convalescent COVID-19. Recombination linked TRBV6-5 to TRBJ2-1, and TRBD2 matches 10 of the central bases. In nucleotide form, the sequence is TGTGCCAGCAGTCCGAGCGGGGGGGCTTGGAATGAGCAGTTCTTC. It encodes CASSPSGGAWNEQFF.